The T cell receptor beta chain under discussion was sequenced for a study of cytotoxic CD8 clonotypes in ibrutinib-treated CLL. Comments on this clone: The antigen is not known.

Study results and limitations: Clonality was higher at baseline than in age-matched healthy donors and tracked circulating CD8+ T-cell counts.

Germline V gives CDR1 MDHEN, CDR2 SYDVKM. The V segment lost 8 bases and the J segment 8 bases; nucleotides outside the gene matches: 13. The CDR3 runs to 14 residues. Using immunoSEQ multiplex PCR, the repertoire was profiled, and TCRdb retains in-frame clones only, with some absent. The data contain 150,000 or so clones, around 77% of them singletons. The rearrangement links TRBV28 to TRBJ2-3; 7 bases align to TRBD2. The specimen comprised PBMCs, sampled after 12 months of ibrutinib treatment. The source of this sequence is a human donor with chronic lymphocytic leukemia. In DNA, the CDR3 is TGTGCCAGCCAGGTCGGGGGGACGAAAGCTACGCAGTATTTT. This translates into CASQVGGTKATQYF.